The entry below describes one TCR beta chain. TCRdb's table, derived via immunoSEQ multiplex PCR, lists solely in-frame clones and lacks some. The sample has more than 2,000,000 clones; 90% to 95% are singletons. This entry is derived from a study of shared clonotypes between healthy human individuals. Every contributor of samples was a Caucasian grown-up residing in Nashville, Tennessee. The source of this sequence is a man aged 18 to 29 in good health. Some clones in this sample may be carry-over from other donors' samples. The sequenced sample was naive CD4+ T cells from PBMCs. Subset noted: CD45RA+ positively selected.

The CDR3 DNA reads TGTGCCAGCTCACCTAGCGGGACCTCCTACAATGAGCAGTTCTTC. Translation gives CASSPSGTSYNEQFF. The chain is built from TRBV18 and TRBJ2-1; 8 bases agree with TRBD2. The germline gives CDR1 KGHSH, CDR2 LQKENI. The CDR3 is made up of 15 amino acids. J lost 0 bases, V lost 3 bases, and 1 base had no gene match.